The 23 T cell receptor beta chains listed next were all sequenced from one sample in a study of graft-versus-host responses after intestinal transplantation. Repertoires were generated with immunoSEQ multiplex PCR, while TCRdb's copy carries only in-frame clones and drops some. The top ten clones hold 0.53% of a sample with some 25,000 clones, approximately 93% of them seen once. The specimen comprised PBMCs, sampled 18 days after transplant. These receptors all come from a human patient who received an intestinal transplant, so some T cells may come from the graft donor.

CDR3 nucleotides: TGTGCCAGTAGTATAGGGTACGAGCAGTACTTC. The encoded protein is CASSIGYEQYF. The chain links TRBV19 to TRBJ2-7; D remains unclear. Between the trimmed V and J ends, which lost 1 base and 4 bases, there was a span of 2 bases. The CDR3 has 11 amino acids. Germline CDR1 LNHDA, CDR2 SQIVND (reference sequence). Supplemented by reference TRBV19 and TRBJ2-7, the full variable domain reads DGGITQSPKYLFRKEGQNVTLSCEQNLNHDAMYWYRQDPGQGLRLIYYSQIVNDFQKGDIAEGYSVSREKKESFPLTVTSAQKNPTAFYLCASSIGYEQYFGPGTRLTVT.

The V call is TRBV6-1, the J call TRBJ2-7, with D perhaps matching TRBD1 (7 bases). This CDR3 spans 12 amino acids. V was clipped by 8 bases and J by 5 bases, with 13 bases between them. Germline CDR1 is MNHNS and CDR2 is SASEGT. The CDR3 region has the DNA TGTGCCAGCCTCCAGGGGGGAGACGAGCAGTACTTC. As protein: CASLQGGDEQYF.

This sequence joins TRBV30 and TRBJ2-2; weak D call: TRBD1 (5 bases). Trimming cost V 4 bases and J 0 bases, with 15 bases left between them. The germline V gene encodes CDR1 GTSNPN and CDR2 SVGIG (reference sequence). The CDR3 is made up of 16 amino acids. CDR3 nucleotide sequence: TGTGCCTGGAAAGCACGTCCCAGGGCGAACACCGGGGAGCTGTTTTTT. Its translation is CAWKARPRANTGELFF.

The V gene is TRBV5-1, the J gene TRBJ2-2; 9 nucleotides match TRBD2. Germline values: CDR1 SGHRS, CDR2 YFSETQ. V shed 7 bases and J 0 bases; nucleotides not matched to a gene: 4. The CDR3 contains 15 residues. CDR3 coding DNA: TGCGCCAGCGGATTAGCGGGGGCGAACACCGGGGAGCTGTTTTTT. This gives the protein CASGLAGANTGELFF.

This clone was seen more than once but under ten times. The chain joins TRBV9 to TRBJ1-4; the D is unclear. V was shortened by 0 bases and J by 3 bases, with 12 bases between the two germline ends. CDR1 is SGDLS, CDR2 YYNGEE, per germline. CDR3 length: 16 amino acids. The CDR3 loop is CASSVVWAPPNEKLFF. The CDR3 DNA reads TGTGCCAGCAGCGTAGTGTGGGCGCCGCCTAATGAAAAACTGTTTTTT.

The chain joins TRBV9 to TRBJ1-5; D is unclear. Germline V gene data show CDR1 as SGDLS and CDR2 as YYNGEE. The CDR3 has 14 residues. With 0 bases removed from V and 3 bases from J, the gap between germline ends came to 7 bases. The CDR3 DNA is TGTGCCAGCAGCGTAGCTGGGATCAATCAGCCCCAGCATTTT. Translating it yields CASSVAGINQPQHF.

This clone was seen only once. The chain is built from TRBV5-5 and TRBJ1-1; D remains ambiguous. Germline V gene data show CDR1 as SGHKS and CDR2 as YYEKEE (reference sequence). With 1 base removed from V and 4 bases from J, the gap between germline ends came to 5 bases. This CDR3 spans 12 amino acids. The DNA of the CDR3 is TGTGCCAGCAGCTTGTATAGCACTGAAGCTTTCTTT. Translation gives CASSLYSTEAFF.

This rearrangement joins TRBV6-6 to TRBJ2-1; 7 bases match TRBD2. The CDR3 runs 14 residues. The V segment lost 5 bases and the J segment 5 bases; nucleotides outside the gene matches: 6. Per the germline V gene, CDR1 is MNHNY and CDR2 is SVGAGI (reference sequence). The CDR3 loop reads CASSPGGADNEQFF. The CDR3 DNA is TGTGCCAGCAGTCCGGGGGGAGCAGACAATGAGCAGTTCTTC.

V and J are TRBV10-3 and TRBJ1-1, with D possibly TRBD1 on 6 matching bases. Deletions cut 4 bases from V and 4 bases from J, with 13 bases between. The germline gives CDR1 ENHRY, CDR2 SYGVKD. This CDR3 contains 14 residues. The CDR3 spells CAISGDTSGTEAFF. CDR3 coding DNA: TGTGCCATCAGTGGGGACACCTCGGGCACTGAAGCTTTCTTT.

The chain recombines TRBV9 with TRBJ1-4; D not certain. Germline CDR1 is SGDLS and CDR2 is YYNGEE. The length of the CDR3 is 13 residues. The V end lost 4 bases, the J end lost 8 bases, and 12 bases lay between the germline ends. In nucleotides, the CDR3 is TGTGCCAGCAGCTCTCGACAAGACGAAAAACTGTTTTTT. It translates to CASSSRQDEKLFF. The full variable domain, rest sourced from reference TRBV9 and TRBJ1-4, is DSGVTQTPKHLITATGQRVTLRCSPRSGDLSVYWYQQSLDQGLQFLIQYYNGEERAKGNILERFSAQQFPDLHSELNLSSLELGDSALYFCASSSRQDEKLFFGSGTQLSVL.

On this clone itself: This same CDR3 is encoded by further DNA sequences in the sample. This rearrangement joins TRBV5-1 to TRBJ2-3; D gene ambiguous. CDR3 length equals 15 residues. Trimming cost V 4 bases and J 3 bases, with 15 bases left between them. CDR1 SGHRS and CDR2 YFSETQ come from the germline V gene. The DNA of the CDR3 is TGCGCCAGCAGCGTTGGAGCGTCCTCTACAGATACGCAGTATTTT. Translated, it gives CASSVGASSTDTQYF.

V gene TRBV5-3 combines with J gene TRBJ2-1, with D uncertain. TRBV5-3 is recorded as an ORF, its role being uncertain. V lost 2 bases, J lost 7 bases, and 10 bases lay in between. CDR3 length equals 13 residues. CDR3 sequence: CARSFIRRNEQFF. Here the CDR3 DNA reads TGTGCCAGAAGCTTTATTCGACGGAATGAGCAGTTCTTC.

V is TRBV29-1 and J is TRBJ2-7; 10 bases are shared with TRBD1. Germline values: CDR1 SQVTM, CDR2 ANQGSEA. The CDR3 spans 12 residues. The V gene end was trimmed by 3 bases and the J gene end by 5 bases; junction bases not matched to a gene: 1. For the CDR3, the DNA is TGCAGCGTTGAGACAGGGGGCGACGAGCAGTACTTC. This codes for CSVETGGDEQYF.

The chain joins TRBV7-2 to TRBJ1-1; D not certain. The CDR3 extends over 13 amino acids. V was pared by 1 base and J by 5 bases, with 8 bases between. Germline assignment: CDR1 SGHTA and CDR2 FQGNSA. Written as DNA, the CDR3 is TGTGCCAGCAGCTTAGAGAAGGTGACTGAAGCTTTCTTT. This encodes CASSLEKVTEAFF.

V is TRBV27 and J is TRBJ1-1; D is ambiguous. CDR1 MNHEY and CDR2 SMNVEV come from the germline V gene (reference sequence). The CDR3 length is 12 residues. Trimming stripped 8 bases from V and 0 bases from J, with 7 bases between. Written as DNA, the CDR3 is TGTGCCAGCGGTGGGTTGAACACTGAAGCTTTCTTT. Protein sequence: CASGGLNTEAFF.

The chain uses TRBV9 and TRBJ1-3; D gene ambiguous. Germline CDR1 reads SGDLS; CDR2 reads YYNGEE. V was trimmed by 0 bases and J by 0 bases, leaving 7 bases between them. The CDR3 has 15 amino acids. The chain's CDR3 is CASSVGLNSGNTIYF. The CDR3 DNA sequence: TGTGCCAGCAGCGTAGGGCTGAACTCTGGAAACACCATATATTTT.

The chain carries TRBV2 and TRBJ1-2, with D perhaps matching TRBD1 (6 bases). Trimming removed 8 bases at V and 8 bases at J, with 12 bases between. Germline V gives CDR1 SNHLY, CDR2 FYNNEI. This CDR3 is 11 amino acids long. DNA for the CDR3: TGTGCCAGCTTTTTCGACAGGGGCTACACCTTC. Its protein is CASFFDRGYTF. The whole variable domain, remainder taken from reference TRBV2 and TRBJ1-2, is EPEVTQTPSHQVTQMGQEVILRCVPISNHLYFYWYRQILGQKVEFLVSFYNNEISEKSEIFDDQFSVERPDGSNFTLKIRSTKLEDSAMYFCASFFDRGYTFGSGTRLTVV.

The chain employs TRBV5-3 and TRBJ2-1, with a weak D call TRBD2 (7 bases). TRBV5-3 is labeled an ORF, and its function is uncertain. Trimming took 10 bases from V and 15 from J, leaving 23 bases between them. The length of the CDR3 is 12 residues. CDR3 bases: TGTGCCCACTCTACCAGAAGGGGGGGGGTGTTCTTC. It codes for CAHSTRRGGVFF.

This chain connects TRBV29-1 to TRBJ2-1, with 12 nucleotides matching TRBD2. The CDR3 is 16 residues long. Germline assignment: CDR1 SQVTM and CDR2 ANQGSEA. The V and J ends lost 7 bases and 1 base, in that order; junction bases with no gene match: 8. The chain's CDR3 is CSAPLAGGQSYNEQFF. DNA for the CDR3: TGCAGCGCCCCACTAGCGGGGGGCCAATCCTACAATGAGCAGTTCTTC.

The rearrangement uses TRBV19 and TRBJ1-1, with TRBD1 as a possible D gene (6 bases). The V and J ends lost 9 bases and 4 bases respectively, with 9 bases between them. Germline lookup yields CDR1 LNHDA and CDR2 SQIVND (reference sequence). This CDR3 comprises 11 residues. The CDR3, as DNA: TGTGCCAGCGGAGGGGGCACTGAAGCTTTCTTT. It translates to CASGGGTEAFF.

The chain employs TRBV4-1 and TRBJ2-1, with TRBD2 matching over 10 bases. Germline V CDR1 and CDR2: MGHRA, YSYEKL. Trimming took 0 bases from V and 5 from J; bases not matched to a gene: 7. The CDR3 loop spans 17 amino acids. The CDR3 region has the DNA TGCGCCAGCAGCCAAGATTCAGCGGGGGGGCCAAACAATGAGCAGTTCTTC. It encodes CASSQDSAGGPNNEQFF.

This chain joins TRBV9 and TRBJ2-6, with D unclear. Trimming pared 0 bases from V and 3 bases from J, leaving 7 bases between. Germline V gene data show CDR1 as SGDLS and CDR2 as YYNGEE. CDR3 length: 15 residues. As DNA, the CDR3 is TGTGCCAGCAGCGTAGACGGCTATGGGGCCAACGTCCTGACTTTC. It encodes CASSVDGYGANVLTF.

The chain couples TRBV10-1 to TRBJ1-1; D gene uncertain. The CDR3 is 13 residues long. Germline CDR1 WNHNN, CDR2 SYGVQD (reference sequence). Trimming took off 4 bases at V and 0 bases at J, with 6 bases between the two ends. The CDR3 is CASSVTVNTEAFF. The CDR3 DNA is TGCGCCAGCAGTGTTACCGTGAACACTGAAGCTTTCTTT.